Following are 18 T cell receptor beta chains from one sample sequenced in a study of beta chain features in type 1 diabetes. The investigators reverse transcribed all of the isolated RNA, so they sequenced expressed TCRB transcripts. Generated by immunoSEQ multiplex PCR, the TCRdb table keeps only in-frame clones and is missing some. The data contain 250,000 to 350,000 clones, around 15% of them singletons. The sequenced sample consisted of central memory CD4+ T cells from blood. These receptors were taken from a man under 40 in good health.

As concerns this clone: Given a far larger clone just one base away, this is likely a sequencing read error. V is TRBV29-1 and J is TRBJ2-3, with 8 bases matching TRBD2. The trim removed 6 bases at V and 4 bases at J, leaving 6 bases unmatched. Germline values: CDR1 SQVTM, CDR2 ANQGSEA. CDR3 size: 13 residues. CDR3 sequence reads: CSVGQTSADTQYF. CDR3 DNA: TGCAGCGTGGGGCAGACTAGCGCAGATACGCAGTATTTT.

This clone was detected a few times. The rearrangement joins TRBV5-8 to TRBJ2-3; TRBD1 matches at 7 bases. The CDR3 is 13 residues long. Losses at the gene ends were 4 bases for V and 4 bases for J; bases not matched to a gene: 3. Germline-derived CDR1 and CDR2 are SGHTS and YDEGEE. In nucleotides, the CDR3 is TGTGCCAGCAGCGATGACAGGGCAGATACGCAGTATTTT. As protein: CASSDDRADTQYF.

This sequence joins TRBV6-1 and TRBJ1-2; possible D gene TRBD1, 6 bases. Germline V gives CDR1 MNHNS, CDR2 SASEGT. The CDR3 covers 13 residues. V lost 6 bases, J lost 7 bases, and 15 bases lay in between. CDR3 sequence (DNA): TGTGCCAGCAGCCAGGGGCTAACCTTTGGCTACACCTTC. As protein: CASSQGLTFGYTF.

A few counts support this clone. The V and J genes are TRBV30 and TRBJ2-5; D is possibly TRBD2 (6 bases). The CDR3 is made up of 12 amino acids. V was shortened by 2 bases and J by 2 bases, with 6 bases between the two germline ends. The germline V gene encodes CDR1 GTSNPN and CDR2 SVGIG (reference sequence). CDR3 amino acids: CAWSSGQETQYF. The CDR3 DNA reads as TGTGCCTGGAGTAGCGGGCAAGAGACCCAGTACTTC.

This clone turned up a few times. The chain couples TRBV28 to TRBJ2-5, with 9 bases identical to TRBD1. The CDR3 is 14 residues long. Trimming cost V 7 bases and J 4 bases; bases outside gene matches: 7. Germline V gene sequence: CDR1 MDHEN, CDR2 SYDVKM. The CDR3 is CASTAGQGRETQYF. The DNA for the CDR3 is TGTGCCAGCACCGCGGGACAGGGTCGAGAGACCCAGTACTTC.

The chain uses TRBV7-9 and TRBJ1-2; tentatively, D is TRBD1 (5 bases). CDR1 is SEHNR, CDR2 FQNEAQ, per germline (reference sequence). The CDR3 has 14 residues. Trimming cost V 6 bases and J 2 bases, with 13 bases left between them. As DNA, the CDR3 is TGTGCCAGCAGGCCCCCGGACACCAACTATGGCTACACCTTC. Protein product: CASRPPDTNYGYTF. The full variable domain, in which reference TRBV7-9 and TRBJ1-2 provide the parts outside the CDR3, is DTGVSQNPRHKITKRGQNVTFRCDPISEHNRLYWYRQTLGQGPEFLTYFQNEAQLEKSRLLSDRFSAERPKGSFSTLEIQRTEQGDSAMYLCASRPPDTNYGYTFGSGTRLTVV.

The CDR3 spells CATREITSGRAFEQFF. The CDR3 coding sequence is TGCGCCACCCGGGAGATAACTAGCGGGAGGGCCTTTGAGCAGTTCTTC. The chain is built from TRBV10-2 and TRBJ2-1, with 13 bases aligning to TRBD2. The junction had 15 bases not matched to a gene; V was cut back by 10 bases and J by 9 bases. The CDR3 is 16 amino acids. From germline, CDR1 is WSHSY and CDR2 SAAADI.

This clone was seen only a few times. The chain recombines TRBV28 with TRBJ1-2, with D possibly matching TRBD1 (5 bases). The CDR3 consists of 13 residues. V lost 4 bases to trimming and J lost 8 bases, with 14 bases between them. The germline CDR1 and CDR2 sequences are MDHEN and SYDVKM. For the CDR3, the DNA is TGTGCCAGCAGTTCCGGCCGTCAGGGCGGCTACACCTTC. This sequence encodes CASSSGRQGGYTF.

This clone occurred a few times. The chain uses TRBV5-6 and TRBJ2-7; D is possibly TRBD2 (5 bases). CDR1 is SGHDT, CDR2 YYEEEE, per germline. This CDR3 is built from 15 residues. Trimming shortened V by 4 bases and J by 3 bases, and 17 bases separated the two germline ends. CDR3 sequence (DNA): TGTGCCAGCAGCATCTACCCGGTAGGAGGCTACGAGCAGTACGTC. It translates to CASSIYPVGGYEQYV.

J is TRBJ1-2 and V is TRBV5-4, with TRBD1 matching over 7 bases. The CDR3 runs 15 residues. The germline V gene encodes CDR1 SGHNT and CDR2 YYREEE (reference sequence). The V segment lost 3 bases and the J segment 4 bases; nucleotides outside the gene matches: 9. CDR3 nucleotides: TGTGCCAGCAGCTATGATAGACAGGGCCTCTATGGCTACACCTTC. This codes for CASSYDRQGLYGYTF.

The chain carries TRBV18 and TRBJ2-1, with TRBD1 as a possible D gene (6 bases). There are 15 residues in the CDR3. The V gene lost 1 base and the J gene lost 2 bases, with 9 bases spanning the gap. In germline, CDR1 is KGHSH, CDR2 LQKENI. The CDR3 DNA reads as TGTGCCAGCTCACCACTGGCAGGGGCCTACAATGAGCAGTTCTTC. Translating it yields CASSPLAGAYNEQFF.

This clone was seen many times. This sequence joins TRBV2 and TRBJ2-3; D remains ambiguous. The ends were cut back, 4 bases at V and 0 bases at J, with 11 bases in the middle. Germline V lookup: CDR1 SNHLY, CDR2 FYNNEI. The CDR3 contains 15 residues. This chain's CDR3 is CASSARARSTDTQYF. DNA for the CDR3: TGTGCCAGCAGTGCCCGGGCCAGGAGCACAGATACGCAGTATTTT.

This rearrangement joins TRBV6-1 to TRBJ1-1; D gene uncertain. CDR3 length equals 13 residues. V lost 5 bases to trimming and J lost 0 bases, with 7 bases between them. Looked up from germline, CDR1 is MNHNS and CDR2 is SASEGT. Here the CDR3 reads CASSHQVNTEAFF. The CDR3, as DNA: TGTGCCAGCAGTCACCAGGTGAACACTGAAGCTTTCTTT.

This clone has a handful of counts. This chain uses TRBV29-1 with TRBJ2-3, with unresolved D. Germline V gene lookup returns CDR1 SQVTM and CDR2 ANQGSEA. The CDR3 has 12 residues. Trimming cost V 3 bases and J 5 bases, with 9 bases left between them. The CDR3 DNA reads as TGCAGCGTTGAGCCAAACAGAGATACGCAGTATTTT. Translated, it gives CSVEPNRDTQYF.

This clone was seen repeatedly, ten times or more. The chain uses TRBV15 and TRBJ2-7; 8 bases match TRBD2. CDR3 length equals 14 residues. J was trimmed by 3 bases and V by 3 bases; bases with no gene match: 4. CDR1 and CDR2 (germline): LNHNV, YYDKDF (reference sequence). The CDR3 protein is CATSRHSGNYEQYV. The CDR3 DNA reads as TGTGCCACCAGCAGGCATAGCGGGAACTACGAGCAGTACGTC.

The V and J genes are TRBV5-1 and TRBJ1-1; 9 bases fit TRBD1. Losses at the gene ends were 0 bases for V and 4 bases for J; bases not matched to a gene: 4. In germline, CDR1 is SGHRS, CDR2 YFSETQ. The CDR3 runs to 15 residues. The CDR3 DNA reads as TGCGCCAGCAGCTTGGACAGGGGGCGTAGCACTGAAGCTTTCTTT. The encoded protein is CASSLDRGRSTEAFF.

This sequence joins TRBV11-2 and TRBJ2-5; no firm D call. This CDR3 region has 15 residues. Germline CDR1 reads SGHAT; CDR2 reads FQNNGV. The V end was cut by 1 base, the J end by 5 bases, with 14 bases between. Written as DNA, the CDR3 is TGTGCCAGCAGCTTAGCCCGGGCTTTGGGGGAGACCCAGTACTTC. It translates to CASSLARALGETQYF.

This clone was seen only a few times. V and J are TRBV7-7 and TRBJ2-5, with D maybe TRBD2 (6 bases). The germline V gene has CDR1 SSHAT and CDR2 FNYEAQ (reference sequence). V lost 6 bases and J 3 bases, leaving 17 bases between the germline ends. This CDR3 region has 15 residues. The CDR3 is CASSYVGGTKETQYF. CDR3 sequence (DNA): TGTGCCAGCAGTTACGTGGGAGGTACCAAAGAGACCCAGTACTTC.